Listed below are T cell receptor beta chains from one sample, sequenced in a study of blood T cell repertoires in COVID-19. Produced via immunoSEQ multiplex PCR; TCRdb's table is partial and in-frame only. The data hold roughly 260,000 clones, with approximately 86% observed a single time. Source material: peripheral blood. These receptors were taken from a woman aged 45 to 65 who had recovered from COVID-19. Both conserved end residues are part of each CDR3. A D gene is named only where the DNA matches it firmly. Rows may omit the clone size; those that give it use once, few, many or a size class.

j_call: TRBJ2-6; clone_size: .; v_call: TRBV6-1; d_call: .; cdr3_aa: CASSEMVQSSGANVLTF; cdr3_nt: TGTGCCAGCAGTGAAATGGTACAGAGCTCTGGGGCCAACGTCCTGACTTTC
j_call: TRBJ1-2; clone_size: .; v_call: TRBV30; d_call: .; cdr3_aa: CAWSPYSGYGYTF; cdr3_nt: TGTGCCTGGAGTCCCTACAGCGGCTATGGCTACACCTTC
j_call: TRBJ2-7; clone_size: once; v_call: TRBV30; d_call: TRBD2; cdr3_aa: CACRTSGGGEQYF; cdr3_nt: TGTGCCTGCCGGACTAGCGGGGGGGGCGAGCAGTACTTC
j_call: TRBJ1-2; clone_size: .; v_call: TRBV6-4; d_call: TRBD1; cdr3_aa: CASSQDRGYGYTF; cdr3_nt: TGTGCCAGCAGTCAGGACAGGGGTTATGGCTACACCTTC
j_call: TRBJ1-1; clone_size: .; v_call: TRBV28; d_call: TRBD1; cdr3_aa: CASSLSPTGGTEAFF; cdr3_nt: TGTGCCAGCAGTTTATCCCCGACAGGGGGCACTGAAGCTTTCTTT
j_call: TRBJ2-2; clone_size: .; v_call: TRBV30; d_call: .; cdr3_aa: CAWVGVRELFF; cdr3_nt: TGTGCCTGGGTCGGGGTAAGGGAGCTGTTTTTT
j_call: TRBJ1-1; clone_size: few; v_call: TRBV4-1; d_call: TRBD1; cdr3_aa: CASSGTAWGTGEAFF; cdr3_nt: TGCGCCAGCAGCGGGACAGCTTGGGGGACTGGTGAAGCTTTCTTT
j_call: TRBJ2-7; clone_size: .; v_call: TRBV7-2; d_call: TRBD2; cdr3_aa: CASSLAGLAGAYEQYF; cdr3_nt: TGTGCCAGCAGCTTAGCCGGACTAGCGGGAGCCTACGAGCAGTACTTC
j_call: TRBJ1-2; clone_size: .; v_call: TRBV28; d_call: .; cdr3_aa: CASMKTGLMRYTF; cdr3_nt: TGTGCCAGCATGAAAACAGGGCTTATGAGGTACACCTTC
j_call: TRBJ2-2; clone_size: .; v_call: TRBV11-2; d_call: .; cdr3_aa: CASSWRRNTGELFF; cdr3_nt: TGTGCCAGCAGCTGGAGGAGGAACACCGGGGAGCTGTTTTTT
j_call: TRBJ1-5; clone_size: .; v_call: TRBV5-1; d_call: .; cdr3_aa: CASSLEGDSYQPQHF; cdr3_nt: TGCGCCAGCAGCTTGGAAGGGGATTCTTATCAGCCCCAGCATTTT
j_call: TRBJ2-1; clone_size: .; v_call: TRBV14; d_call: .; cdr3_aa: CASSLGHPYNEQFF; cdr3_nt: TGTGCCAGCAGCCTAGGACACCCCTACAATGAGCAGTTCTTC
j_call: TRBJ2-1; clone_size: .; v_call: TRBV28; d_call: TRBD2; cdr3_aa: CASSLRFGAGGLDEQFF; cdr3_nt: TGTGCCAGCAGTTTAAGATTCGGAGCGGGAGGCCTCGATGAGCAGTTCTTC
j_call: TRBJ1-6; clone_size: few; v_call: TRBV20-1; d_call: .; cdr3_aa: CSASTGYNSPLHF; cdr3_nt: TGCAGTGCTAGTACAGGGTATAATTCACCCCTCCACTTT
j_call: TRBJ2-7; clone_size: .; v_call: TRBV9; d_call: .; cdr3_aa: CASSVMSDFSYEQYF; cdr3_nt: TGTGCCAGCAGCGTAATGAGCGACTTCTCCTACGAGCAGTACTTC
j_call: TRBJ2-7; clone_size: .; v_call: TRBV27; d_call: TRBD2; cdr3_aa: CASSLIAGLTYEQYF; cdr3_nt: TGTGCCAGCAGTTTAATAGCGGGATTAACCTACGAGCAGTACTTC
j_call: TRBJ2-3; clone_size: .; v_call: TRBV7-3; d_call: .; cdr3_aa: CASSTTGLGTDTQYF; cdr3_nt: TGTGCCAGCAGCACCACAGGGCTTGGAACAGATACGCAGTATTTT
j_call: TRBJ2-7; clone_size: .; v_call: TRBV7-2; d_call: .; cdr3_aa: CASSFGLLGSYEQYF; cdr3_nt: TGTGCCAGCAGCTTCGGACTCCTCGGGTCCTACGAGCAGTACTTC
j_call: TRBJ2-5; clone_size: .; v_call: TRBV3-1/TRBV3-2; d_call: .; cdr3_aa: CASSQVEGVETQYF; cdr3_nt: TGTGCCAGCAGCCAAGTTGAGGGAGTCGAGACCCAGTACTTC
j_call: TRBJ2-3; clone_size: .; v_call: TRBV29-1; d_call: .; cdr3_aa: CSADEWRGTDTQYF; cdr3_nt: TGCAGCGCCGACGAATGGCGGGGCACAGATACGCAGTATTTT
j_call: TRBJ1-2; clone_size: .; v_call: TRBV27; d_call: TRBD1; cdr3_aa: CATSPQGGFNYGYTF; cdr3_nt: TGTGCCACCTCCCCCCAGGGGGGTTTCAACTATGGCTACACCTTC
j_call: TRBJ2-7; clone_size: .; v_call: TRBV28; d_call: .; cdr3_aa: CASSFGLGFHEQYF; cdr3_nt: TGTGCCAGCAGTTTCGGGTTGGGTTTCCACGAGCAGTACTTC
j_call: TRBJ2-7; clone_size: .; v_call: TRBV5-1; d_call: .; cdr3_aa: CASSSGSRGEQYF; cdr3_nt: TGCGCCAGCAGCTCTGGCTCCAGAGGGGAGCAGTACTTC
j_call: TRBJ1-2; clone_size: .; v_call: TRBV5-1; d_call: TRBD1; cdr3_aa: CASSPVEGAPPGYTF; cdr3_nt: TGCGCCAGCTCCCCCGTGGAGGGGGCGCCGCCTGGCTACACCTTC
j_call: TRBJ2-3; clone_size: .; v_call: TRBV9; d_call: TRBD2; cdr3_aa: CASSVSPGLAIPDTQYF; cdr3_nt: TGTGCCAGCAGCGTTTCGCCGGGACTAGCGATCCCAGATACGCAGTATTTT
j_call: TRBJ2-7; clone_size: .; v_call: TRBV5-1; d_call: TRBD2; cdr3_aa: CASSLGRASGSYEQYF; cdr3_nt: TGCGCCAGCAGCCTGGGGAGGGCTAGCGGGAGCTACGAGCAGTACTTC
j_call: TRBJ2-5; clone_size: once; v_call: TRBV11-2; d_call: TRBD2; cdr3_aa: CASSRERGETQYF; cdr3_nt: TGTGCCAGCAGCCGGGAGCGGGGAGAGACCCAGTACTTC
j_call: TRBJ1-2; clone_size: .; v_call: TRBV28; d_call: TRBD1; cdr3_aa: CASTLGTGWNYGYTF; cdr3_nt: TGTGCCAGCACCTTGGGGACAGGGTGGAACTATGGCTACACCTTC
j_call: TRBJ1-2; clone_size: .; v_call: TRBV5-1; d_call: .; cdr3_aa: CASSLARAYGYTF; cdr3_nt: TGCGCCAGCAGCTTGGCTAGAGCGTATGGCTACACCTTC
j_call: TRBJ2-5; clone_size: .; v_call: TRBV28; d_call: TRBD2; cdr3_aa: CASSSLAVYQETQYF; cdr3_nt: TGTGCCAGCAGTTCCCTAGCGGTCTACCAAGAGACCCAGTACTTC
j_call: TRBJ1-6; clone_size: few; v_call: TRBV2; d_call: .; cdr3_aa: CASSNIAPPNSPLHF; cdr3_nt: TGTGCCAGCAGTAACATAGCACCGCCTAATTCACCCCTCCACTTT
j_call: TRBJ1-5; clone_size: .; v_call: TRBV18; d_call: .; cdr3_aa: CASSPPSGVGNQPQHF; cdr3_nt: TGTGCCAGCTCACCACCGAGCGGGGTAGGCAATCAGCCCCAGCATTTT
j_call: TRBJ1-1; clone_size: .; v_call: TRBV21-1; d_call: .; cdr3_aa: CASSKATGRAAFF; cdr3_nt: TGTGCCAGCAGCAAAGCGACGGGTAGAGCAGCTTTCTTT
j_call: TRBJ1-1; clone_size: .; v_call: TRBV9; d_call: .; cdr3_aa: CASSVVARQNTEAFF; cdr3_nt: TGTGCCAGCAGCGTAGTGGCCAGACAGAACACTGAAGCTTTCTTT
j_call: TRBJ2-7; clone_size: .; v_call: TRBV5-1; d_call: .; cdr3_aa: CASSFHYEQYF; cdr3_nt: TGCGCCAGCAGCTTTCACTACGAGCAGTACTTC
j_call: TRBJ1-3; clone_size: .; v_call: TRBV29-1; d_call: .; cdr3_aa: CSVSRESGNTIYF; cdr3_nt: TGCAGCGTAAGCAGGGAATCTGGAAACACCATATATTTT
j_call: TRBJ1-6; clone_size: .; v_call: TRBV19; d_call: .; cdr3_aa: CASSGSTVNSPLHF; cdr3_nt: TGTGCCAGTAGCGGGTCGACAGTGAATTCACCCCTCCACTTT
j_call: TRBJ1-4; clone_size: .; v_call: TRBV5-8; d_call: .; cdr3_aa: CASSLNILGAEKLFF; cdr3_nt: TGTGCCAGCAGCTTGAATATATTGGGGGCTGAAAAACTGTTTTTT
j_call: TRBJ1-6; clone_size: .; v_call: TRBV28; d_call: .; cdr3_aa: CASNRYYNSPLHF; cdr3_nt: TGTGCCTCCAACAGATACTATAATTCACCCCTCCACTTT
j_call: TRBJ2-7; clone_size: .; v_call: TRBV6-1; d_call: .; cdr3_aa: CASSDGPSSYEQYF; cdr3_nt: TGTGCCAGCAGTGATGGGCCCAGCTCCTACGAGCAGTACTTC
j_call: TRBJ1-2; clone_size: .; v_call: TRBV6-5; d_call: .; cdr3_aa: CASRSTGNYGYTF; cdr3_nt: TGTGCCAGCCGAAGCACGGGGAACTATGGCTACACCTTC
j_call: TRBJ2-1; clone_size: .; v_call: TRBV4-1; d_call: .; cdr3_aa: CASSQDLRGLGQFF; cdr3_nt: TGCGCCAGCAGCCAAGATCTTCGAGGGTTGGGGCAGTTCTTC
j_call: TRBJ1-4; clone_size: .; v_call: TRBV11-1; d_call: .; cdr3_aa: CASSQGAGADEKLFF; cdr3_nt: TGTGCCAGCAGCCAAGGGGCAGGGGCCGATGAAAAACTGTTTTTT
j_call: TRBJ2-7; clone_size: once; v_call: TRBV1; d_call: .; cdr3_aa: CTSSQDQGTSGGTLSYEQYF; cdr3_nt: TGCACCAGCAGCCAAGATCAGGGCACTAGCGGGGGAACCCTCTCCTACGAGCAGTACTTC
j_call: TRBJ2-7; clone_size: .; v_call: TRBV6-5; d_call: .; cdr3_aa: CASIRDSYEQYF; cdr3_nt: TGTGCCAGCATTCGGGATTCCTACGAGCAGTACTTC
j_call: TRBJ1-4; clone_size: .; v_call: TRBV7-2; d_call: .; cdr3_aa: CASSLQAATNEKLFF; cdr3_nt: TGTGCCAGCAGCTTACAGGCAGCAACTAATGAAAAACTGTTTTTT
j_call: TRBJ2-1; clone_size: .; v_call: TRBV24-1; d_call: TRBD2; cdr3_aa: CASRGGRAIDEQFF; cdr3_nt: TGTGCCTCCCGTGGGGGGAGGGCTATCGATGAGCAGTTCTTC
j_call: TRBJ1-6; clone_size: .; v_call: TRBV4-3; d_call: .; cdr3_aa: CASSQDQGPSSYNSPLHF; cdr3_nt: TGCGCCAGCAGCCAAGACCAGGGTCCGAGCTCCTATAATTCACCCCTCCACTTT
j_call: TRBJ2-3; clone_size: .; v_call: TRBV19; d_call: TRBD1; cdr3_aa: CASRGAQGARDTQYF; cdr3_nt: TGTGCCAGTAGGGGGGCACAGGGGGCGAGAGATACGCAGTATTTT
j_call: TRBJ2-7; clone_size: .; v_call: TRBV3-1/TRBV3-2; d_call: .; cdr3_aa: CASSARVVGYEQYF; cdr3_nt: TGTGCCAGCAGCGCCCGGGTCGTGGGCTACGAGCAGTACTTC
j_call: TRBJ2-4; clone_size: .; v_call: TRBV7-9; d_call: TRBD2; cdr3_aa: CASSPRGGRDIQYF; cdr3_nt: TGTGCCAGCAGCCCGCGGGGGGGCCGTGACATTCAGTACTTC